The rows below give T cell receptor beta chains drawn from one sample of a study of PD-L1 blockade in urothelial cancer. Measured with immunoSEQ multiplex PCR; TCRdb has only the in-frame clones, and not every one. The sample records tens of thousands of clones, roughly 84% being singletons. The input for sequencing was PBMCs, taken around atezolizumab (anti-PD-L1) treatment. These receptor sequences come from a man in his forties or fifties with urothelial cancer. Each CDR3 is given with its conserved first and last residue. A D gene is named only where the DNA matches it firmly. Clone size, where shown, is once, few, many, or a class for clones that have expanded.

d_call clone_size j_call v_call cdr3_nt cdr3_aa
- - TRBJ2-1 TRBV5-5 TGTGCCAGCAGCTTGGCGGAGCTAGCTTACAATGAGCAGTTCTTC CASSLAELAYNEQFF
- once TRBJ2-6 TRBV19 TGTGCCAGTAGTAAAGACTCCTCTGGGGCCAACGTCCTGACTTTC CASSKDSSGANVLTF
TRBD1 - TRBJ2-7 TRBV10-3 TGTGCCGCTAAAACAGGGGGCTTTGGGTACGAGCAGTACTTC CAAKTGGFGYEQYF
- - TRBJ1-2 TRBV16 TGTGCCAGCAGCCAATCGGGCAGGCGCTATGGCTACACCTTC CASSQSGRRYGYTF
- - TRBJ2-5 TRBV29-1 TGCAGCGTTAAAGGCCAGTACCAAGAGACCCAGTACTTC CSVKGQYQETQYF
- - TRBJ2-5 TRBV7-2 TGTGCCAGCAGCTGGGATCTAGCGCCCGTGGAGACCCAGTACTTC CASSWDLAPVETQYF
TRBD2 - TRBJ2-3 TRBV28 TGTGCCAGCAGTTTAAACGGGAGGACCGGGGATACGCAGTATTTT CASSLNGRTGDTQYF
TRBD1 - TRBJ1-2 TRBV2 TGTGCCAGCAGTGAAGCGCTAACAGGGGACTATGGCTACACCTTC CASSEALTGDYGYTF
- - TRBJ2-7 TRBV28 TGTGCCAGCAGTTTTGGGAGTCCCTACGAGCAGTACTTC CASSFGSPYEQYF
TRBD2 - TRBJ2-1 TRBV11-2 TGTGCCAGCAGCACGACTAGCGGTTACAATGAGCAGTTCTTC CASSTTSGYNEQFF
- - TRBJ2-6 TRBV27 TGTGCCAGCGCTTTTCAAGGAGCGCTTTGGGCCAACGTCCTGACTTTC CASAFQGALWANVLTF
- - TRBJ1-4 TRBV5-1 TGCGCCAGCAGCTTCGTTCCAGGGGATCGTGAAAAACTGTTTTTT CASSFVPGDREKLFF
TRBD1 - TRBJ2-3 TRBV27 TGTGCCAGCCAGTTACTTGGAACAGGGGTAGATACGCAGTATTTT CASQLLGTGVDTQYF
TRBD2 - TRBJ2-7 TRBV18 TGTGCCAGCTCATCAACTAGCGGGGGGGCAACAAGCTACGAGCAGTACTTC CASSSTSGGATSYEQYF
TRBD2 - TRBJ2-2 TRBV19 TGTGCCAGTAGTACCCTGGGACTAGCGGGGGCCCTCACCGGGGAGCTGTTTTTT CASSTLGLAGALTGELFF
- - TRBJ1-4 TRBV5-6 TGTGCCAGCAGCTTCTCCAGTGAAAAACTGTTTTTT CASSFSSEKLFF
TRBD1 once TRBJ1-6 TRBV9 TGTGCCAGCAGCGTAGGAACAGGGGGCTTCGGTTCACCCCTCCACTTT CASSVGTGGFGSPLHF
- - TRBJ2-4 TRBV29-1 TGCAGCGTTGAAGCACGGGGTAGGGACATTCAGTACTTC CSVEARGRDIQYF
TRBD1 - TRBJ2-5 TRBV7-6 TGTGCCAGCAGCTTAGTTGGCAGGGGGCGGGAGACCCAGTACTTC CASSLVGRGRETQYF
TRBD1 - TRBJ2-1 TRBV19 TGTGCCAGTAGGGCTCCGGGGACAGGGATATCCAATGAGCAGTTCTTC CASRAPGTGISNEQFF